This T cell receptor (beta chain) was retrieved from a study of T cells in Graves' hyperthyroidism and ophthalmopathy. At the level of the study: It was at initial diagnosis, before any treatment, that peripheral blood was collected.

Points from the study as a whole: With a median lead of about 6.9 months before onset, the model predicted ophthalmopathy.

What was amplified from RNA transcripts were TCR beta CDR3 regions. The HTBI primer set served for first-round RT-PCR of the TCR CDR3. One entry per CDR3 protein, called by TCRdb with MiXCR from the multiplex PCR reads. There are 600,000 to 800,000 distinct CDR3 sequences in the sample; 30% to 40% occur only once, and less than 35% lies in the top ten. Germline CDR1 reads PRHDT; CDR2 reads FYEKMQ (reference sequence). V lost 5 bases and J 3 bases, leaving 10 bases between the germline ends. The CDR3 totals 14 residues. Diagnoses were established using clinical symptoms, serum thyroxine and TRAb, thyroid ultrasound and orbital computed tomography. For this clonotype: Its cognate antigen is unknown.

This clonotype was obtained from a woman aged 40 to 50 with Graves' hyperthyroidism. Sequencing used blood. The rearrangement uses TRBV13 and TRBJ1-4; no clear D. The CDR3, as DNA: TGTGCCAGCAGCCAGAGGGCAGCTAATGAAAAACTGTTTTTT. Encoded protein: CASSQRAANEKLFF.